Listed below are T cell receptor beta chains from one sample, sequenced in a study of blood T cell repertoires in COVID-19. Using immunoSEQ multiplex PCR, the repertoire was profiled, and TCRdb retains in-frame clones only, with some absent. The sample records fewer than 85,000 clones, about 90% being singletons. Sequencing was carried out using peripheral blood. The receptors stem from a man in his forties or fifties with active COVID-19. Each CDR3 is given with its conserved first and last residue.

CDR3 | J | V
CASSVAGLPLDEQYF | TRBJ2-7 | TRBV9
CASSPPGQAYNEQFF | TRBJ2-1 | TRBV11-2
CASSSGGLGAQYF | TRBJ2-5 | TRBV5-4
CASSDGQGNRYEQYF | TRBJ2-7 | TRBV19
CASSYLRGTKNEQFF | TRBJ2-1 | TRBV6-2/TRBV6-3
CASSYYNDRVDTEAFF | TRBJ1-1 | TRBV5-4
CAWCHQGYGEKLFF | TRBJ1-4 | TRBV30
CASSADRGNTEAFF | TRBJ1-1 | TRBV18
CAWSSGTGVNEQFF | TRBJ2-1 | TRBV30
CASSQGGGADNEQFF | TRBJ2-1 | TRBV4-2
CASSSSVGTSGRGDEQFF | TRBJ2-1 | TRBV28
CAWSIQVDTEAFF | TRBJ1-1 | TRBV30
CASSAGSNTEAFF | TRBJ1-1 | TRBV25-1
CASSRDRGETGELFF | TRBJ2-2 | TRBV5-1
CASSPTGVGSHYEQYF | TRBJ2-7 | TRBV6-2/TRBV6-3
CASSYGPPPYSEGDF | TRBJ1-2 | TRBV6-5
CASSPPGGLKQTEAFF | TRBJ1-1 | TRBV28
CASSPTRRNTEAFF | TRBJ1-1 | TRBV27
CASSPGTSGSGSYNEQFF | TRBJ2-1 | TRBV7-6
CASSRDYETQYF | TRBJ2-5 | TRBV11-2
CARRREPSGANVLTF | TRBJ2-6 | TRBV5-8
CASNRQGSETQYF | TRBJ2-5 | TRBV28
CSVAQGGGAGANVLTF | TRBJ2-6 | TRBV29-1
CASSSQKRLVFFYEQYF | TRBJ2-7 | TRBV11-2
CASSTEQGTPLHF | TRBJ1-6 | TRBV19
CSVDAGTGGSGYTF | TRBJ1-2 | TRBV29-1
CASSRIPESPLHF | TRBJ1-6 | TRBV5-1
CASSFLTTSPQETQYF | TRBJ2-5 | TRBV5-6
CASSEETESSYNEQFF | TRBJ2-1 | TRBV18
CASSEANRAVGQPQHF | TRBJ1-5 | TRBV6-1
CASSFAGLNTGELFF | TRBJ2-2 | TRBV7-2
CASSPSAGGNIQYF | TRBJ2-4 | TRBV6-2/TRBV6-3
CASSYTGNQIQPQHF | TRBJ1-5 | TRBV6-2/TRBV6-3
CASLGQGSYNEQFF | TRBJ2-1 | TRBV28
CASSASQGTNNSPLHF | TRBJ1-6 | TRBV2
CASSFKTGTGIREQYF | TRBJ2-7 | TRBV27
CASRDRADNEQFF | TRBJ2-1 | TRBV5-1
CASSVRGAGNEKLFF | TRBJ1-4 | TRBV2
CASSLGRAAVETQYF | TRBJ2-5 | TRBV7-7
CASSSRLAGLTDTQYF | TRBJ2-3 | TRBV7-8